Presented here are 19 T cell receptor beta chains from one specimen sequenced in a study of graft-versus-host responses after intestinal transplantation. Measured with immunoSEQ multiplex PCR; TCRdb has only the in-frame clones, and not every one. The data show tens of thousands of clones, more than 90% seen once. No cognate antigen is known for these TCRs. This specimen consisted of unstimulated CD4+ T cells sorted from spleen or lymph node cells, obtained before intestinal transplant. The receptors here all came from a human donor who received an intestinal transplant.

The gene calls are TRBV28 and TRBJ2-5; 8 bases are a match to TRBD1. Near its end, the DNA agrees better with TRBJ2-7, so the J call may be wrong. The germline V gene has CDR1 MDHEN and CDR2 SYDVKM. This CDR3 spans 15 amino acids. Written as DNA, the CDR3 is TGTGCCAGCAGTTCGCAAGGACAGGGCACCTACGAGCAGTACTTC. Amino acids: CASSSQGQGTYEQYF.

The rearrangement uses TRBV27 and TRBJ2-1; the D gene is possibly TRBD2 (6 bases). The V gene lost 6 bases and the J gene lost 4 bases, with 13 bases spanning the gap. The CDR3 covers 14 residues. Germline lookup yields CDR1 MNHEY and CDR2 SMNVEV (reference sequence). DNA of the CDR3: TGTGCCAGCAGCGCGGCGGGAATGTACAATGAGCAGTTCTTC. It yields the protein CASSAAGMYNEQFF.

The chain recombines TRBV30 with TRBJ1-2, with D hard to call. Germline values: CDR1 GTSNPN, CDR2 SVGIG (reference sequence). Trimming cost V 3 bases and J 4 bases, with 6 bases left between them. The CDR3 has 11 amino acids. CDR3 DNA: TGTGCCTGGAGATACAGCTATGGCTACACCTTC. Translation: CAWRYSYGYTF.

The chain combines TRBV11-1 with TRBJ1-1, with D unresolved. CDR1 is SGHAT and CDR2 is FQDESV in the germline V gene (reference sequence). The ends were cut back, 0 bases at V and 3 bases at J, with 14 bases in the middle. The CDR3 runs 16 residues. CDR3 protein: CASSLAASRRHTEAFF. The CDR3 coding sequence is TGTGCCAGCAGCTTAGCGGCGTCCCGGCGTCACACTGAAGCTTTCTTT.

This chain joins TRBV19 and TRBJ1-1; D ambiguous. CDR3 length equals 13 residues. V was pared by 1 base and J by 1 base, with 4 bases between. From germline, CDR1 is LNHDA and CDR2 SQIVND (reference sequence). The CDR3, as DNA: TGTGCCAGTAGTATAGTCGAGAACACTGAAGCTTTCTTT. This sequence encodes CASSIVENTEAFF.

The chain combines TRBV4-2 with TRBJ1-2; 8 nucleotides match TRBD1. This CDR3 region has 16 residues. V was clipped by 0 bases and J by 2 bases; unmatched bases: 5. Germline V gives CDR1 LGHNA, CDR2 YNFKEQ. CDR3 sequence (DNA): TGTGCCAGCAGCCAAGATCGGACAGGGACCAACTATGGCTACACCTTC. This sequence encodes CASSQDRTGTNYGYTF.

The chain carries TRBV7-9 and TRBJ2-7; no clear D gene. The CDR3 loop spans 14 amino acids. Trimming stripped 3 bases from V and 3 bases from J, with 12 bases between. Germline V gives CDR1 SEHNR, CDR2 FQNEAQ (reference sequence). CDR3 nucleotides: TGTGCCAGCAGCTTGGATGGACGGAACTACGAGCAGTACTTC. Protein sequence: CASSLDGRNYEQYF.

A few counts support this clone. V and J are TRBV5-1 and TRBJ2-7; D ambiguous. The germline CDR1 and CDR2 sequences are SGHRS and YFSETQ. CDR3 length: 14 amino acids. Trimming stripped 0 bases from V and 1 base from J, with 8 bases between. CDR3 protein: CASSLAPRSYEQYF. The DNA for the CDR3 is TGCGCCAGCAGCTTGGCGCCCCGGTCCTACGAGCAGTACTTC. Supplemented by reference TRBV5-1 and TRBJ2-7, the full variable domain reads KAGVTQTPRYLIKTRGQQVTLSCSPISGHRSVSWYQQTPGQGLQFLFEYFSETQRNKGNFPGRFSGRQFSNSRSEMNVSTLELGDSALYLCASSLAPRSYEQYFGPGTRLTVT.

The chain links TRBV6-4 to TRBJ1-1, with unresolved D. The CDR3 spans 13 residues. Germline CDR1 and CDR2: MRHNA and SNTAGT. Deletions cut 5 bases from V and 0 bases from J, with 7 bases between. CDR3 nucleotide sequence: TGTGCCAGCAGTAATCACTTGAACACTGAAGCTTTCTTT. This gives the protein CASSNHLNTEAFF.

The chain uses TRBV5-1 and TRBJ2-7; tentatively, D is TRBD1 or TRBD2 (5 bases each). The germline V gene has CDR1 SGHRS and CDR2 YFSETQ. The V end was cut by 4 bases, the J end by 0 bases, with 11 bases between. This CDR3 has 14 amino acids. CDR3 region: CASSRDAGSYEQYF. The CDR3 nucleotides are TGCGCCAGCAGCAGGGACGCAGGCTCCTACGAGCAGTACTTC.

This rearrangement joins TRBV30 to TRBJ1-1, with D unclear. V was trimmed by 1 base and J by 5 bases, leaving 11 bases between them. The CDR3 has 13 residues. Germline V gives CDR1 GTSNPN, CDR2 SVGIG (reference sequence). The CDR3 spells CAWSGRERTEAFF. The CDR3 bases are TGTGCCTGGAGTGGCCGGGAGAGGACTGAAGCTTTCTTT.

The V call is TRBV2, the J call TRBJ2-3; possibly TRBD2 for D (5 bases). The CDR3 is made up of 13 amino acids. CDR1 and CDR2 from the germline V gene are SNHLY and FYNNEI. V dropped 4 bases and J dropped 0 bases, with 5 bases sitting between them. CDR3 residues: CASSAGSTDTQYF. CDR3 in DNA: TGTGCCAGCAGTGCGGGGAGCACAGATACGCAGTATTTT.

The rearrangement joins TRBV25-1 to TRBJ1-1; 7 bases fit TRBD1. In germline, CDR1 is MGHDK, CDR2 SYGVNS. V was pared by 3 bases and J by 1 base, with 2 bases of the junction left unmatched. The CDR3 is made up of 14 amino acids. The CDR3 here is CASSETGWNTEAFF. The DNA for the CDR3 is TGTGCCAGCAGTGAGACAGGGTGGAACACTGAAGCTTTCTTT.

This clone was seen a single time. CDR3 nucleotides: TGCGCCAGCAGCTTGGTACACCCAGAGACCCAGTACTTC. It encodes CASSLVHPETQYF. The chain joins TRBV5-1 to TRBJ2-5; D call uncertain. Trimming removed 0 bases at V and 4 bases at J, with 7 bases between. The germline V gene has CDR1 SGHRS and CDR2 YFSETQ. The CDR3 runs to 13 residues.

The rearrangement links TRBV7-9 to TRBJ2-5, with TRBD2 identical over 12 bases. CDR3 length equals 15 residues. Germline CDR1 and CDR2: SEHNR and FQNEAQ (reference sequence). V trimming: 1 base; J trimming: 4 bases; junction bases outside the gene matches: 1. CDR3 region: CASSLGLAGAETQYF. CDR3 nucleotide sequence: TGTGCCAGCAGCTTAGGACTAGCGGGAGCAGAGACCCAGTACTTC.

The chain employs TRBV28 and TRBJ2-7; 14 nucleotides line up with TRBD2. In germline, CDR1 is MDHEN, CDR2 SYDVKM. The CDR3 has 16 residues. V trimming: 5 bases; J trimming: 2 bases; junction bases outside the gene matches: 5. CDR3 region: CASSDRTSGRPYEQYF. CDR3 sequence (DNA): TGTGCCAGCAGTGACCGGACTAGCGGGAGGCCCTACGAGCAGTACTTC.

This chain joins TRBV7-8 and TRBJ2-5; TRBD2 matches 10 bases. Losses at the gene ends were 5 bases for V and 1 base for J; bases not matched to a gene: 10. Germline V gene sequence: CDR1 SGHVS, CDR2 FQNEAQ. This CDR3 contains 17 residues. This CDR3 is CASSPLSGRRLQETQYF. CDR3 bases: TGTGCCAGCAGCCCCCTTAGCGGGAGGCGCCTCCAAGAGACCCAGTACTTC.

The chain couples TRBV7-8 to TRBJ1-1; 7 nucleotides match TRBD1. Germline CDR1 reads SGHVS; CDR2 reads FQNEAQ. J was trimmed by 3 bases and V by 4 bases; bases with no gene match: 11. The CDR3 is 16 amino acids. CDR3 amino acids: CASSSVMGQLHTEAFF. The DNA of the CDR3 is TGTGCCAGCAGCTCGGTAATGGGACAGTTGCACACTGAAGCTTTCTTT.

The CDR3 reads CASSELGGGTEAFF. For the CDR3, the DNA is TGTGCCAGCAGTGAACTTGGTGGGGGCACTGAAGCTTTCTTT. The V call is TRBV2, the J call TRBJ1-1; tentative D call: TRBD1 (5 bases). From germline, CDR1 is SNHLY and CDR2 FYNNEI. The CDR3 is 14 amino acids. Between the trimmed V and J ends, which lost 2 bases and 4 bases, there was a span of 11 bases.